Each of the 27 T cell receptor beta chains below was sequenced from the same sample in a study of blood T cell repertoires in COVID-19. Clones were read by immunoSEQ multiplex PCR, and TCRdb kept only the in-frame ones, dropping some. The data hold under 250,000 clones, with approximately 80% observed a single time. The sequencing input was peripheral blood. The receptor source for this set is a man aged 40-50 years with acute or convalescent COVID-19.

This chain joins TRBV7-2 and TRBJ2-4; TRBD2 aligns across 13 bases. Trimming took 5 bases from V and 12 from J; bases not matched to a gene: 10. The germline V gene has CDR1 SGHTA and CDR2 FQGNSA. The CDR3 is 15 residues long. The CDR3 spells CASSPGLAGSNDQYF. CDR3 nucleotide sequence: TGTGCCAGCAGCCCGGGACTAGCGGGGTCTAATGATCAGTACTTC.

The chain joins TRBV4-3 to TRBJ2-4, with D possibly being TRBD2 (6 bases). The CDR3 covers 15 residues. Per the germline V gene, CDR1 is LGHNA and CDR2 is YSLEER. V was pared by 0 bases and J by 8 bases, with 14 bases between. The CDR3 DNA reads as TGCGCCAGCAGCCAAGATTCGGGGGAGAGGGACATTCAGTACTTC. This translates into CASSQDSGERDIQYF.

The rearrangement links TRBV19 to TRBJ2-7; no reliable D call. Trimming pared 5 bases from V and 3 bases from J, leaving 8 bases between. Per germline, CDR1 LNHDA and CDR2 SQIVND (reference sequence). The CDR3 is made up of 12 amino acids. CDR3 residues: CASSSQNYEQYF. CDR3 sequence (DNA): TGTGCCAGTAGTTCCCAGAACTACGAGCAGTACTTC.

The chain links TRBV28 to TRBJ2-1; 7 nucleotides match TRBD2. Per the germline V gene, CDR1 is MDHEN and CDR2 is SYDVKM. The CDR3 totals 14 residues. V trimming: 7 bases; J trimming: 6 bases; junction bases outside the gene matches: 9. The CDR3 DNA reads as TGTGCCAGCAACCCCCACGGGGGGTTCAATGAGCAGTTCTTC. It specifies CASNPHGGFNEQFF. Variable domain in full (rest from reference TRBV28 and TRBJ2-1): DVKVTQSSRYLVKRTGEKVFLECVQDMDHENMFWYRQDPGLGLRLIYFSYDVKMKEKGDIPEGYSVSREKKERFSLILESASTNQTSMYLCASNPHGGFNEQFFGPGTRLTVL.

The chain has TRBV19 and TRBJ2-7; D gene ambiguous. The V end was cut by 1 base, the J end by 3 bases, with 10 bases between. This CDR3 spans 14 amino acids. Looked up from germline, CDR1 is LNHDA and CDR2 is SQIVND (reference sequence). The CDR3 coding sequence is TGTGCCAGTAGTATAGGCAATTCCTACTACGAGCAGTACTTC. Translation gives CASSIGNSYYEQYF.

The J gene is TRBJ2-1, the V gene TRBV6-6, with 7 bases that match TRBD1. V was clipped by 6 bases and J by 5 bases; unmatched bases: 10. The CDR3 consists of 15 residues. Germline CDR1 is MNHNY and CDR2 is SVGAGI (reference sequence). This CDR3 is CASSPGQEINNEQFF. CDR3 sequence (DNA): TGTGCCAGCAGCCCCGGACAGGAGATCAACAATGAGCAGTTCTTC.

This clone was counted between two and nine times. This chain uses TRBV2 with TRBJ2-7; the match to TRBD1 covers 7 bases. Germline CDR1 is SNHLY and CDR2 is FYNNEI. This CDR3 contains 13 residues. V lost 5 bases to trimming and J lost 3 bases; unmatched junction nucleotides: 4. The CDR3 coding sequence is TGTGCCAGCAGTAGAGGACAGGACTACGAGCAGTACTTC. Translation: CASSRGQDYEQYF.

The chain joins TRBV15 to TRBJ1-2; the D is unclear. This CDR3 has 15 residues. In germline, CDR1 is LNHNV, CDR2 YYDKDF (reference sequence). V lost 5 bases and J 3 bases, leaving 16 bases between the germline ends. The CDR3 is CATSHKREYYYGYTF. The CDR3 DNA sequence: TGTGCCACCAGCCATAAGAGGGAGTATTACTATGGCTACACCTTC.

This clone has just a few counts. The chain recombines TRBV4-1 with TRBJ2-1; 7 bases line up with TRBD2. J was trimmed by 4 bases and V by 0 bases; bases with no gene match: 6. From germline, CDR1 is MGHRA and CDR2 YSYEKL. CDR3 size: 16 residues. The CDR3 reads CASSQDDSGGYNEQFF. The DNA for the CDR3 is TGCGCCAGCAGCCAAGATGATTCGGGGGGTTACAATGAGCAGTTCTTC.

This sequence joins TRBV28 and TRBJ2-3; 9 bases are shared with TRBD2. Per germline, CDR1 MDHEN and CDR2 SYDVKM. This CDR3 comprises 15 residues. V lost 2 bases to trimming and J lost 5 bases; unmatched junction nucleotides: 5. The DNA of the CDR3 is TGTGCCAGCAGTTTAAAGCGGGAGGTGGGAGATACGCAGTATTTT. Its translation: CASSLKREVGDTQYF.

This clone was counted between two and nine times. The gene calls are TRBV10-2 and TRBJ1-1, with unresolved D. The CDR3 spans 12 residues. V gave up 6 bases and J gave up 0 bases, with 5 bases separating them. Germline-derived CDR1 and CDR2 are WSHSY and SAAADI. As DNA, the CDR3 is TGCGCCAGCAGCAAAATGAACACTGAAGCTTTCTTT. Its protein product is CASSKMNTEAFF.

The CDR3 nucleotides are TGTGCCACCAGCAGAAGTGGACAGGGGTATCAGCCCCAGCATTTT. This codes for CATSRSGQGYQPQHF. This chain links TRBV15 with TRBJ1-5; 9 bases match TRBD1. The CDR3 is 15 amino acids. V shed 2 bases, J shed 5 bases, and the junction held 4 bases outside the gene matches. Germline lookup yields CDR1 LNHNV and CDR2 YYDKDF (reference sequence).

The chain carries TRBV15 and TRBJ2-7; no reliable D call. Germline CDR1 reads LNHNV; CDR2 reads YYDKDF (reference sequence). V was clipped by 5 bases and J by 0 bases, with 11 bases between them. This CDR3 is built from 14 residues. CDR3: CATSVRHGSYEQYF. The CDR3 DNA is TGTGCCACCAGCGTCCGACACGGCTCCTACGAGCAGTACTTC.

The gene calls are TRBV5-1 and TRBJ2-1, with D possibly TRBD2 on 5 matching bases. Germline V CDR1 and CDR2: SGHRS, YFSETQ. V was shortened by 4 bases and J by 4 bases, with 9 bases between the two germline ends. The CDR3 covers 13 residues. The CDR3 DNA reads TGCGCCAGCAGCGAGGGCCCATACAATGAGCAGTTCTTC. This codes for CASSEGPYNEQFF.

V usage is TRBV28 and J usage is TRBJ1-2; no reliable D call. This CDR3 contains 13 residues. V was pared by 7 bases and J by 5 bases, with 14 bases between. Germline values: CDR1 MDHEN, CDR2 SYDVKM. The CDR3 here is CASTPLGEYGYTF. The CDR3 DNA reads TGTGCCAGCACCCCCCTGGGAGAATATGGCTACACCTTC.

The CDR3, as DNA: TGTGCCAGCAGCTTAGAACTTACAGATACGCAGTATTTT. Translated: CASSLELTDTQYF. The chain carries TRBV7-6 and TRBJ2-3; D unclear. Trimming pared 1 base from V and 3 bases from J, leaving 5 bases between. The CDR3 runs 13 residues. Germline values: CDR1 SGHVS, CDR2 FNYEAQ. The variable domain in full, completed from reference TRBV7-6 and TRBJ2-3, reads GAGVSQSPRYKVTKRGQDVALRCDPISGHVSLYWYRQALGQGPEFLTYFNYEAQQDKSGLPNDRFSAERPEGSISTLTIQRTEQRDSAMYRCASSLELTDTQYFGPGTRLTVL.

Comments on this clone: An end of the junction differs from the germline gene, which may be a read error. The rearrangement uses TRBV4-1 and TRBJ2-1, with a possible D match to TRBD1 (6 bases). Germline assignment: CDR1 MGHRA and CDR2 YSYEKL. The CDR3 consists of 14 residues. The CDR3 sequence: CASSEDEGVLEQFF. CDR3 DNA sequence: TGCGCCAGCAGCGAAGACGAGGGGGTACTGGAGCAGTTCTTC.

The gene calls are TRBV28 and TRBJ2-7, with 15 nucleotides matching TRBD2. Germline V lookup: CDR1 MDHEN, CDR2 SYDVKM. This CDR3 contains 15 residues. V lost 6 bases and J lost 7; bases outside the gene matches: 7. CDR3 loop: CASSPPGLAGGEQYF. Here the CDR3 DNA reads TGTGCCAGCAGCCCCCCCGGACTAGCGGGAGGGGAGCAGTACTTC.

J is TRBJ2-2 and V is TRBV9; 10 bases fit TRBD2. The CDR3 totals 18 residues. Losses at the gene ends were 2 bases for V and 5 bases for J; bases not matched to a gene: 12. In germline, CDR1 is SGDLS, CDR2 YYNGEE. The CDR3: CASSVTASGRAGTGELFF. The CDR3, as DNA: TGTGCCAGCAGCGTTACGGCCAGCGGGAGGGCAGGAACCGGGGAGCTGTTTTTT.

DNA of the CDR3: TGTGCCAGCAGCGTAGGGGCAGATTCTAATAATTCACCCCTCCACTTT. It is translated as CASSVGADSNNSPLHF. This chain connects TRBV9 to TRBJ1-6, with D unclear. With 0 bases removed from V and 5 bases from J, the gap between germline ends came to 12 bases. Germline loops: CDR1 SGDLS, CDR2 YYNGEE. CDR3 length equals 16 residues.

This chain uses TRBV7-8 with TRBJ1-5; D remains ambiguous. Per germline, CDR1 SGHVS and CDR2 FQNEAQ. CDR3 length equals 14 residues. The ends were cut back, 2 bases at V and 2 bases at J, with 7 bases in the middle. The CDR3 DNA reads TGTGCCAGCAGCTTATCCGGGGGCAATCAGCCCCAGCATTTT. It is translated as CASSLSGGNQPQHF.

This rearrangement joins TRBV6-5 to TRBJ1-2, with unresolved D. The germline V gene encodes CDR1 MNHEY and CDR2 SVGAGI. V gave up 4 bases and J gave up 4 bases, with 19 bases separating them. The CDR3 is 16 amino acids. The CDR3 DNA sequence: TGTGCCAGCAGTTCGGACGGGCGGACTTACCTCTATGGCTACACCTTC. It yields the protein CASSSDGRTYLYGYTF.

The J gene is TRBJ1-1, the V gene TRBV25-1; no clear D gene. From germline, CDR1 is MGHDK and CDR2 SYGVNS. Between the trimmed V and J ends, which lost 10 bases and 2 bases, there was a span of 14 bases. This CDR3 contains 13 residues. The CDR3 region is CATSHRANTEAFF. CDR3 coding DNA: TGTGCCACCTCGCACAGAGCTAACACTGAAGCTTTCTTT.

This chain uses TRBV29-1 with TRBJ2-1, with TRBD1 matching 9 bases. Losses at the gene ends were 4 bases for V and 4 bases for J; bases not matched to a gene: 2. The CDR3 sequence is 13 residues long. CDR1 is SQVTM and CDR2 is ANQGSEA in the germline V gene. The CDR3 here is CSVGDRAYNEQFF. The CDR3 bases are TGCAGCGTTGGGGACAGGGCGTACAATGAGCAGTTCTTC.

V and J are TRBV19 and TRBJ1-5; 8 nucleotides line up with TRBD1. The CDR3 has 14 residues. Per the germline V gene, CDR1 is LNHDA and CDR2 is SQIVND (reference sequence). V gave up 4 bases and J gave up 6 bases; unmatched junction bases: 5. As DNA, the CDR3 is TGTGCCAGTAGTACCGGGACAGGAGGTCAGCCCCAGCATTTT. This sequence encodes CASSTGTGGQPQHF.

This clone has just one count. This rearrangement joins TRBV7-9 to TRBJ2-5; D possibly corresponds to TRBD2 (5 bases). Germline V gives CDR1 SEHNR, CDR2 FQNEAQ (reference sequence). V was shortened by 2 bases and J by 1 base, with 14 bases between the two germline ends. The CDR3 sequence is 16 residues long. The CDR3, as DNA: TGTGCCAGCAGCTTATCGGCTAGCTCCACCCAAGAGACCCAGTACTTC. This encodes CASSLSASSTQETQYF.

The V and J genes are TRBV19 and TRBJ1-1, with 10 bases that match TRBD1. Germline V gene data show CDR1 as LNHDA and CDR2 as SQIVND (reference sequence). This CDR3 is 14 amino acids long. Trimming cost V 6 bases and J 1 base; bases outside gene matches: 2. Here the CDR3 DNA reads TGTGCCAGTAGCAGGGACAGGGGGAACACTGAAGCTTTCTTT. Protein sequence: CASSRDRGNTEAFF.